This T cell receptor beta chain was identified during a study of technical replicates of blood from a few donors. Sequencing used immunoSEQ multiplex PCR; TCRdb keeps in-frame clones, though not all of them. This sample has 60,000 or so clones, with around nine tenths found just once. Trimming left V 0 bases short and J 2 bases short, with 11 bases between. Per the germline V gene, CDR1 is ENHRY and CDR2 is SYGVKD. The CDR3 is 15 residues long. The source material was PBMCs. The gene calls are TRBV10-3 and TRBJ2-7; D is perhaps TRBD1 (5 bases). The source is a human donor in good health. Some clones in this sample may be carry-over from other donors' samples. CDR3: CAISESNRYPYEQYF. The CDR3 region has the DNA TGTGCCATCAGTGAGTCGAACAGGTATCCCTACGAGCAGTACTTC.